This TCR beta chain is from a study of a mutant IDH1 vaccine in newly diagnosed glioma. As for the study in general: Week 35 brought visit V12, which was followed by visit V13 at week 47.

As for this clone: Antigen specificity is unknown.

The V end was cut by 2 bases, the J end by 5 bases, with 12 bases between. Germline V gene data show CDR1 as WSHSY and CDR2 as SAAADI. This CDR3 comprises 14 residues. Specified time point: week 35, safety follow-up. What each vaccine dose contained was 300 ug of mutant IDH1 20-mer peptide, accompanied by topical imiquimod. Donors' newly diagnosed IDH1-mutant WHO grade 3 or 4 astrocytomas lacked nuclear ATRX. Assay: immunoSEQ multiplex PCR; the TCRdb copy retains only in-frame clones and omits some. The sample lists tens of thousands of clones; 81% were seen once. Findings and limits, study-wide: There seemed to be no relation between pseudoprogression and changes in top peripheral T cell clonotypes.

The input for sequencing was PBMCs, taken from a glioma patient whose treatment included an IDH1 peptide vaccine. The gene calls are TRBV10-2 and TRBJ1-1; unclear D gene. This sequence was found in a woman aged 40 to 50 with glioma. Some clones in this sample may be carry-over from other donors' samples. The CDR3 DNA reads TGCGCCAGCAGTGAGAGTCCGAGTAGGACTGAAGCTTTCTTT. This encodes CASSESPSRTEAFF.